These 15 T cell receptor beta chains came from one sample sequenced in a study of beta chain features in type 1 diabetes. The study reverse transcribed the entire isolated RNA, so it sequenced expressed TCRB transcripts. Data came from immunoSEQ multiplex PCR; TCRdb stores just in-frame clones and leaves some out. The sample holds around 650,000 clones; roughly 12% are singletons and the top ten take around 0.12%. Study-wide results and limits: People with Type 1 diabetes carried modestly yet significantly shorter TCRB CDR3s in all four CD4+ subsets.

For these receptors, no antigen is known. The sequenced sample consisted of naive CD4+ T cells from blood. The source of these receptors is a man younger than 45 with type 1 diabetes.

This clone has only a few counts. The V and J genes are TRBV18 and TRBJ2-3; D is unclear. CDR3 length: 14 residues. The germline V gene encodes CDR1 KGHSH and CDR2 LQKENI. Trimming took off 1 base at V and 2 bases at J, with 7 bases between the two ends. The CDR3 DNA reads TGTGCCAGCTCACCACTGGGATTCACAGATACGCAGTATTTT. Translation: CASSPLGFTDTQYF.

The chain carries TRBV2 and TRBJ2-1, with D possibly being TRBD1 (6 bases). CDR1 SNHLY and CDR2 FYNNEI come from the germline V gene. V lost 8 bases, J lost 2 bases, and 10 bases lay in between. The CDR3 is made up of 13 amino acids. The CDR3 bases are TGTGCCAGCCTCGGGACACCCTACAATGAGCAGTTCTTC. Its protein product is CASLGTPYNEQFF. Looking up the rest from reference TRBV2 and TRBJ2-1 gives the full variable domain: EPEVTQTPSHQVTQMGQEVILRCVPISNHLYFYWYRQILGQKVEFLVSFYNNEISEKSEIFDDQFSVERPDGSNFTLKIRSTKLEDSAMYFCASLGTPYNEQFFGPGTRLTVL.

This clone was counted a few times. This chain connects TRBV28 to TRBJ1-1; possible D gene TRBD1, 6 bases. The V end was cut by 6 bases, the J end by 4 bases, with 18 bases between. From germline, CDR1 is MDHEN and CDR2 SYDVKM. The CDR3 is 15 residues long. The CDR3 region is CASRTGQYDSTEAFF. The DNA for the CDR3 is TGTGCCAGCAGGACAGGACAGTATGATAGCACTGAAGCTTTCTTT.

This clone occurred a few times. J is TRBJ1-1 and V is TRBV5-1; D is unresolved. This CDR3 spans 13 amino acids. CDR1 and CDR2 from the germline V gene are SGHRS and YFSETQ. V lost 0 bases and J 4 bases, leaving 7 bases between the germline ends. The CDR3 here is CASSLDGSTEAFF. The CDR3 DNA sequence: TGCGCCAGCAGCTTGGACGGTAGCACTGAAGCTTTCTTT.

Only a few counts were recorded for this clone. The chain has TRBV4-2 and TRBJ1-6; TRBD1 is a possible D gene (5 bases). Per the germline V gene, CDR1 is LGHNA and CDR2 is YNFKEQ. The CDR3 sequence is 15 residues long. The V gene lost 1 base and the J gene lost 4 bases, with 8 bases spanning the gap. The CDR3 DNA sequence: TGTGCCAGCAGCCAAGGACAGCTTTATAATTCACCCCTCCACTTT. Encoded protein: CASSQGQLYNSPLHF.

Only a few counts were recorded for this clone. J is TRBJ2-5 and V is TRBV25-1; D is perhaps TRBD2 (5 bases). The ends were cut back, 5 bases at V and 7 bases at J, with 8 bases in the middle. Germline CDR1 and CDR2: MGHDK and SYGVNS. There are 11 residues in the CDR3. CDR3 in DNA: TGTGCCAGCAGTTTGGCGGGGACCCAGTACTTC. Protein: CASSLAGTQYF.

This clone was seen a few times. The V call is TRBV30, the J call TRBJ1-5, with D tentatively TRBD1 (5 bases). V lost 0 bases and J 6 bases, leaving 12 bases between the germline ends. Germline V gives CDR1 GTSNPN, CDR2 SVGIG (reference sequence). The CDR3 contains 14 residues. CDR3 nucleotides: TGTGCCTGGAGTGTACTTGAGGGGAGTCAGCCCCAGCATTTT. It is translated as CAWSVLEGSQPQHF.

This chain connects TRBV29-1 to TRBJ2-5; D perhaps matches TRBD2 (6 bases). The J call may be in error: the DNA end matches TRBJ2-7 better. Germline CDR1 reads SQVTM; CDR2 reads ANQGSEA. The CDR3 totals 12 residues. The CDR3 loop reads CSVGPGDYEQYF. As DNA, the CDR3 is TGCAGCGTTGGACCGGGAGACTACGAGCAGTACTTC.

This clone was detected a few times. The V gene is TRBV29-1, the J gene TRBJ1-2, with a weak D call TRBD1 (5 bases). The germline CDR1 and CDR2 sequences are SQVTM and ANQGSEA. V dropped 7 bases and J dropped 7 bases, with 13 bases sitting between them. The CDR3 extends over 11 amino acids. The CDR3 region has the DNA TGCAGCGGAGGGGATTTTGCTGGCTACACCTTC. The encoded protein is CSGGDFAGYTF.

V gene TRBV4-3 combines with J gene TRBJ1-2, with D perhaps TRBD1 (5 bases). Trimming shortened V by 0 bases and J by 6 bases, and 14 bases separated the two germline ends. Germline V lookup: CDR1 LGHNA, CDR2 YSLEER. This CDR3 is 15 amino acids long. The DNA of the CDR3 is TGCGCCAGCAGCCAAGAGACCCAGGGCAGGAATGGCTACACCTTC. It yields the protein CASSQETQGRNGYTF.

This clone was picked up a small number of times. CDR3 sequence reads: CASSQQGRLFF. CDR3 DNA: TGCGCCAGCAGCCAACAGGGACGGCTGTTTTTT. The chain combines TRBV4-3 with TRBJ1-4; D perhaps matches TRBD1 (5 bases). This CDR3 contains 11 residues. CDR1 LGHNA and CDR2 YSLEER come from the germline V gene. Trimming took 2 bases from V and 14 from J, leaving 9 bases between them.

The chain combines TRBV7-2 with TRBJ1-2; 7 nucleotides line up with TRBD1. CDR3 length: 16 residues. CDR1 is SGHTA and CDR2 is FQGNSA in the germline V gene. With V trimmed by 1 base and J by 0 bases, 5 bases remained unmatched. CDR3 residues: CASSLDFRGANYGYTF. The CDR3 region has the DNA TGTGCCAGCAGCTTAGATTTCAGGGGGGCTAACTATGGCTACACCTTC.

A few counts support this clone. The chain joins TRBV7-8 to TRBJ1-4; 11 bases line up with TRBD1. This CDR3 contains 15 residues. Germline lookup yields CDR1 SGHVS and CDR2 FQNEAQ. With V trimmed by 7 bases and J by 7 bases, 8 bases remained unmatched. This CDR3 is CASTETDRGLEKLFF. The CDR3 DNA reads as TGTGCCAGCACCGAGACGGACAGGGGGCTTGAAAAACTGTTTTTT.

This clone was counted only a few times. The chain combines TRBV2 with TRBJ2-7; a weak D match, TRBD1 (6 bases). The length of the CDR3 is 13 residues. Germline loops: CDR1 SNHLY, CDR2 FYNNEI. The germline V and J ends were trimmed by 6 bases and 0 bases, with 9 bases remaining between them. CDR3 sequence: CASSVGHSYEQYF. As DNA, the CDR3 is TGTGCCAGCAGCGTGGGACACTCCTACGAGCAGTACTTC.

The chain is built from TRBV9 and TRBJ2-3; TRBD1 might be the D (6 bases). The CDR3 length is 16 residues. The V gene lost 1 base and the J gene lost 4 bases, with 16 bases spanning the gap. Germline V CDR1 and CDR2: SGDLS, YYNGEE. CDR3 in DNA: TGTGCCAGCAGCGTATCCGGGACATACAACCCAGATACGCAGTATTTT. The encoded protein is CASSVSGTYNPDTQYF.